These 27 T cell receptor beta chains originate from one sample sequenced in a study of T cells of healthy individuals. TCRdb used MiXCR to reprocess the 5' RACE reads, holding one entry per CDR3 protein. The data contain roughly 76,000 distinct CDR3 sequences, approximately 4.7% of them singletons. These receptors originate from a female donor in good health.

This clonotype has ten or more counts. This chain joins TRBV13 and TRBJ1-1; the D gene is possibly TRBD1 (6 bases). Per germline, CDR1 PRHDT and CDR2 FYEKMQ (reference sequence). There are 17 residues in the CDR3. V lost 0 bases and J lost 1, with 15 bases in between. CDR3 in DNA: TGTGCCAGCAGCTTAGGCCTAGGGGGGTATTCGAACACTGAAGCTTTCTTT. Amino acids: CASSLGLGGYSNTEAFF.

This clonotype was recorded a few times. CDR3 sequence: CAAGGQMNEKLFF. DNA for the CDR3: TGTGCCGCCGGGGGACAAATGAATGAAAAACTGTTTTTT. V is TRBV7-9 and J is TRBJ1-4, with D maybe TRBD1 (6 bases). Trimming took 11 bases from V and 5 from J, leaving 15 bases between them. The CDR3 length is 13 residues. The germline gives CDR1 SEHNR, CDR2 FQNEAQ (reference sequence).

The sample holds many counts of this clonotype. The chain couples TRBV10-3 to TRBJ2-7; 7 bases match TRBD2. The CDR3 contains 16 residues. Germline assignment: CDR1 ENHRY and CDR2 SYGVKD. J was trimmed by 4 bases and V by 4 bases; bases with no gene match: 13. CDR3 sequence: CAISVMGGPNGYEQYF. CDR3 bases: TGTGCCATCAGTGTCATGGGAGGGCCTAATGGGTACGAGCAGTACTTC.

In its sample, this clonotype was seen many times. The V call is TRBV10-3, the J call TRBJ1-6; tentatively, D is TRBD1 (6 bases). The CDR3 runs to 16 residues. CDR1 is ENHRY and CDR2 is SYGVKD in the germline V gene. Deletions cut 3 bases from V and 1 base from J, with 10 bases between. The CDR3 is CAISDGGGSYNSPLHF. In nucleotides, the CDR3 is TGTGCCATCAGTGACGGGGGCGGGTCCTATAATTCACCCCTCCACTTT.

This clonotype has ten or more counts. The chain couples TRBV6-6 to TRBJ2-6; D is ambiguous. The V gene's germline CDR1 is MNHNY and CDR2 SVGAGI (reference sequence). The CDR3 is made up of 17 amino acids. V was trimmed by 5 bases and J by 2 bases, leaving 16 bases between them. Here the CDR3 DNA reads TGTGCCAGCAGTAGGTCATCCGGAGCGACTGGGGCCAACGTCCTGACTTTC. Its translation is CASSRSSGATGANVLTF.

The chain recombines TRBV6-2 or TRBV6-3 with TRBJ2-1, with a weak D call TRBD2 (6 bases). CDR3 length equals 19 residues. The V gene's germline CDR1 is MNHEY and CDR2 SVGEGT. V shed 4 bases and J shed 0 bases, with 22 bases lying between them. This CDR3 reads CASSSLAWGILSSYNEQFF. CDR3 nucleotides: TGTGCCAGCAGTTCGCTAGCGTGGGGGATATTGAGCTCCTACAATGAGCAGTTCTTC.

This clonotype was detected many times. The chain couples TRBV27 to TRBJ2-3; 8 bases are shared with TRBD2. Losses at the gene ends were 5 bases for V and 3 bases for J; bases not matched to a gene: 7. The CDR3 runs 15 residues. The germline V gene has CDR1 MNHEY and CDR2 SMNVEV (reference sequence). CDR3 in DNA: TGTGCCAGCAGTGTAGCGGGATTCGGGACAGATACGCAGTATTTT. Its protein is CASSVAGFGTDTQYF.

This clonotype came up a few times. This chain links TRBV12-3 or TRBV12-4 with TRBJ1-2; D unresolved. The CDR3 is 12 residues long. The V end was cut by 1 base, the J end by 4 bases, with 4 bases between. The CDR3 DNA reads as TGTGCCAGCAGTTTAGAAATCTATGGCTACACCTTC. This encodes CASSLEIYGYTF.

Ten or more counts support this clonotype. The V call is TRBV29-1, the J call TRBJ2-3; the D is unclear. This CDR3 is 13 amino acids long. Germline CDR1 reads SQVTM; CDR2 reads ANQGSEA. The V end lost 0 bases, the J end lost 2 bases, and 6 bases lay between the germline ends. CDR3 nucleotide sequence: TGCAGCGTTGAAGATCGCGTCACAGATACGCAGTATTTT. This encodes CSVEDRVTDTQYF.

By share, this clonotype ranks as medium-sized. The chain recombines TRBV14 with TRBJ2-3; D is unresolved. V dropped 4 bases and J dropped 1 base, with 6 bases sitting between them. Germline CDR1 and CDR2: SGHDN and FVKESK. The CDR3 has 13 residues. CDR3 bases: TGTGCCAGCAGCCTTCAGGGCACAGATACGCAGTATTTT. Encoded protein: CASSLQGTDTQYF.

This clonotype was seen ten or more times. The CDR3 reads CASSSSGTLYNEQFF. CDR3 sequence (DNA): TGTGCCAGCAGTTCGAGCGGGACCCTGTACAATGAGCAGTTCTTC. V gene TRBV6-6 combines with J gene TRBJ2-1, with TRBD2 matching 7 bases. The V segment lost 4 bases and the J segment 4 bases; nucleotides outside the gene matches: 7. This CDR3 is built from 15 residues. CDR1 and CDR2 (germline): MNHNY, SVGAGI (reference sequence).

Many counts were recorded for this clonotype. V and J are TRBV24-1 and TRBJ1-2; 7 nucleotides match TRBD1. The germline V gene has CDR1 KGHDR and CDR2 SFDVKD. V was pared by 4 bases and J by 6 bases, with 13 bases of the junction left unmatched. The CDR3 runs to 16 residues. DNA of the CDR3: TGTGCCACCAGTGACACCGGAATAGGGGGCTTAGATGGCTACACCTTC. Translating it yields CATSDTGIGGLDGYTF.

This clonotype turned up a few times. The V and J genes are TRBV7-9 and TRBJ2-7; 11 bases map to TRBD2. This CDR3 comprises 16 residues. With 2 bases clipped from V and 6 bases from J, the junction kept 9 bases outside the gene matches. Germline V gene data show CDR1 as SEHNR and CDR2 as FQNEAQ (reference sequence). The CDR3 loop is CASSLPLAGGLSEQYF. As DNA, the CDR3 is TGTGCCAGCAGCTTACCGCTAGCGGGAGGCCTCTCCGAGCAGTACTTC. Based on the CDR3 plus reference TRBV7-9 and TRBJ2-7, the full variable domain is DTGVSQNPRHKITKRGQNVTFRCDPISEHNRLYWYRQTLGQGPEFLTYFQNEAQLEKSRLLSDRFSAERPKGSFSTLEIQRTEQGDSAMYLCASSLPLAGGLSEQYFGPGTRLTVT.

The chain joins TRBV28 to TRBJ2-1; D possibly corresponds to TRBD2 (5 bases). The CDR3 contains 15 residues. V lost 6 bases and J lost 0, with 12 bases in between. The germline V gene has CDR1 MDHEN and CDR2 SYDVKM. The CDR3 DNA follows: TGTGCCAGCAGAGTGATGGGGAGCTCCTACAATGAGCAGTTCTTC. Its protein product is CASRVMGSSYNEQFF.

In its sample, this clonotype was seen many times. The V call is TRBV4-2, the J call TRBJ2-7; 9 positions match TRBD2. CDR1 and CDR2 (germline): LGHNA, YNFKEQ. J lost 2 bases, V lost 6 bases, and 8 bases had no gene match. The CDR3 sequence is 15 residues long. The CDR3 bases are TGTGCCAGCAGTCGTGAAGCGGGAGGAACCTACGAGCAGTACTTC. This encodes CASSREAGGTYEQYF.

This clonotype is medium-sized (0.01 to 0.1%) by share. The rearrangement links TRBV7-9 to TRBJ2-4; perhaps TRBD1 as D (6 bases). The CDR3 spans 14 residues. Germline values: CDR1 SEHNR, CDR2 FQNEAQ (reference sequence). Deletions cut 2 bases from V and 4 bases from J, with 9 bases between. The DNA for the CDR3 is TGTGCCAGCAGCTTAAAGGGACAAAAAAACATTCAGTACTTC. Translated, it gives CASSLKGQKNIQYF.

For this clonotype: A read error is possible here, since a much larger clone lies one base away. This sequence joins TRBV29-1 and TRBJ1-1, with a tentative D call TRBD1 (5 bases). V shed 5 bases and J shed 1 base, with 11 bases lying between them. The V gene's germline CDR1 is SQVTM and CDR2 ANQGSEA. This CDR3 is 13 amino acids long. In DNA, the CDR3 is TGCAGCGTTCATGGGGACCCGAACACTGAAGCTTTCTTT. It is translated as CSVHGDPNTEAFF.

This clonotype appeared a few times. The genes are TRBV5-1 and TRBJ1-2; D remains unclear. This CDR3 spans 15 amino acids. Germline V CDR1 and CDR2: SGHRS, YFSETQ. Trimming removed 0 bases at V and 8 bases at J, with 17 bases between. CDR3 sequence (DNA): TGCGCCAGCAGCTTGGATGGCGTCGGTCTTTGGGGCTACACCTTC. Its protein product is CASSLDGVGLWGYTF.

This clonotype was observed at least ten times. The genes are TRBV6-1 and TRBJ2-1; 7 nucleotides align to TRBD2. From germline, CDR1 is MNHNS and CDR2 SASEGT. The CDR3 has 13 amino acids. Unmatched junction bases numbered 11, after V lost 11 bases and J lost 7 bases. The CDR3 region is CASGASGLNEQFF. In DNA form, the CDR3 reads TGTGCCTCCGGGGCTAGCGGACTGAATGAGCAGTTCTTC.

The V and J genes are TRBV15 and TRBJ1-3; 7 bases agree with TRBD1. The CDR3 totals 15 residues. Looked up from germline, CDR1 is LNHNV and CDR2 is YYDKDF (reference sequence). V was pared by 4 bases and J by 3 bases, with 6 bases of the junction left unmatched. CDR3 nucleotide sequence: TGTGCCACCAGCACGGACAGGTTCAGTGGAAACACCATATATTTT. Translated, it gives CATSTDRFSGNTIYF.

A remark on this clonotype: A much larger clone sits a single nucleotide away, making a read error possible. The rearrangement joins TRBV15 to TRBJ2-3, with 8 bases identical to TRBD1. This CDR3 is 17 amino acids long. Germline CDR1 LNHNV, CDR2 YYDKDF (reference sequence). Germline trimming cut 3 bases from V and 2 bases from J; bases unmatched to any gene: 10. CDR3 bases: TGTGCCACCAGCAGCGTCGACAGGGGTTGGGACACAGATACGCAGTATTTT. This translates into CATSSVDRGWDTDTQYF.

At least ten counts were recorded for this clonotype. CDR3 loop: CASSSTGANVLTF. DNA for the CDR3: TGTGCCAGCAGCTCGACCGGTGCCAACGTCCTGACTTTC. The genes are TRBV6-6 and TRBJ2-6; D unresolved. The CDR3 extends over 13 amino acids. Trimming stripped 6 bases from V and 7 bases from J, with 10 bases between. The germline V gene has CDR1 MNHNY and CDR2 SVGAGI (reference sequence).

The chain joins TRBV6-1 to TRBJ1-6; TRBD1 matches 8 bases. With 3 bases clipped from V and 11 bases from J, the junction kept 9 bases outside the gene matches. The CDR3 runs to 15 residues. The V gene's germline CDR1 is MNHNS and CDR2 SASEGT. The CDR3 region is CASSDWETGAAPLHF. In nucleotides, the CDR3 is TGTGCCAGCAGTGATTGGGAGACAGGGGCGGCACCCCTCCACTTT.

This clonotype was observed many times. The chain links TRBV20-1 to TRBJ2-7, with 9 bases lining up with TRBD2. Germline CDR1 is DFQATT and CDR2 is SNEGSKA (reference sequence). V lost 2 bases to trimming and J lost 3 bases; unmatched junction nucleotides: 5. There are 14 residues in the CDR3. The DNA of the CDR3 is TGCAGTGCTAGAAGGCGGGAGGGCCACTACGAGCAGTACTTC. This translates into CSARRREGHYEQYF.

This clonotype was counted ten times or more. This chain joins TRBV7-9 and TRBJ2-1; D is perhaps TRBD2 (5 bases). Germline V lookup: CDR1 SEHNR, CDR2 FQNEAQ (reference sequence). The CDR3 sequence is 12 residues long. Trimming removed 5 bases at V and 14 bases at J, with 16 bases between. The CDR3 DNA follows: TGTGCCAGCAGCCTCAGACCCGGGAACGAGTTCTTC. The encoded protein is CASSLRPGNEFF.

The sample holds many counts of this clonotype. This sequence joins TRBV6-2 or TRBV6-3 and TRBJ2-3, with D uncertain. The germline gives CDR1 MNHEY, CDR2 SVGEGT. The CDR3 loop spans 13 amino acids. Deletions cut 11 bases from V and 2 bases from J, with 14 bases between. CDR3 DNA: TGTGCCTCTCGAGAGGTAGCCACAGATACGCAGTATTTT. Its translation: CASREVATDTQYF.

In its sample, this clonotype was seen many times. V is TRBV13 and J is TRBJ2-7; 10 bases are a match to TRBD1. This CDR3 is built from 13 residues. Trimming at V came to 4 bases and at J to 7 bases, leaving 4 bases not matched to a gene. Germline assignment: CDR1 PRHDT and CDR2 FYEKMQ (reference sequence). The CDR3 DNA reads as TGTGCCAGCAGCTCGACAGGGGGCAATGAGCAGTACTTC. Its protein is CASSSTGGNEQYF.